This T cell receptor (beta chain) was retrieved from a study of T cell responses to AZD1222 COVID-19 vaccine (dated by TCRdb to the early 2020s). Turning to the overall study: AZD1222 recipients with second doses at about 4 weeks or about 12 weeks were pooled, because spike-specific TCR depth and breadth did not differ between schedules. A total of approximately 230 trial participants underwent TCR sequencing, of whom around 200 received two doses of AZD1222 and about 25 received two doses of the MenACWY control vaccine. Enrollment into the trials was organized by age into subgroups of 18-55, 56-69 and 70-plus years, and those subgroups contained approximately 160, 26 and 62 TCR-sequenced participants, respectively. What the study reported, not specific to this receptor: Most participants were white British and females outnumbered males, and the authors suggested that clonal diversity may have been underestimated. The whole spike protein was spanned by vaccine-associated CD4 TCRs, and dominant responses were seen in regions 160-218 and 743-854. No day 14 peak-response samples were available, so repertoires were characterized only after the peak T cell response. After two AZD1222 doses, both the breadth and the depth of spike-specific TCRs were significantly higher than at day 0 and than in MenACWY recipients. Epitopes outside the regions mutated in the B.1.351 and B.1.1.7 variants were reportedly recognized by nearly half of the unique spike-specific TCRs. Only a handful of AZD1222 recipients were SARS-CoV-2 seropositive at baseline, limiting conclusions about previously exposed vaccinees. The 56-69-year group was small, and its depth increase did not reach significance, likely because of low power.

Remarks on this clone: Its target antigen remains unknown. Within one base of it there is no much larger clone, and no base qualities were kept.

V and J lose 6 bases and 3 bases, and a span of 18 bases separates them. The CDR3 measures 17 amino acids from cysteine to phenylalanine. The retained sequence is limited to the CDR3, 51 bases, with the frame set at the first base. For CDR1 and CDR2, the germline V gene lists MDHEN and SYDVKM. The CDR3 regions of human TCRbeta chains were analyzed by immunosequencing. The paper's data handling went like this. TCRs in the repertoires were matched against a reference library of SARS-CoV-2-specific TCRs that had been generated with the MIRA antigen-specificity platform. Breadth was defined as the fraction of unique TCRs that were SARS-CoV-2-associated. Depth was defined as the fraction of total T cells that were SARS-CoV-2-associated. Using the MIRA data, each spike-specific TCR was assigned both to the spike region to which the TCR was reactive and to a CD4 or CD8 class. Log10-transformed breadth and depth values were compared by one-way ANOVA with Sidak's multiple comparisons tests. This immuneACCESS table, as held by TCRdb, lists in-frame sequences with V and J called but not all clones. Of the missing ones, under half trace to an unresolved V gene in checked studies; the others have no known cause. V, J and clone size were drawn from that table, and D and trimming were deduced from the DNA. For this sample the table gives about 160,000 clones, of which 80% to 90% were detected only once. The ten largest clones take up 6.5% to 8.5% of the sample.

Per the publication, the time point label means: baseline before first vaccination. Samples from vaccinated people were obtained from the UK trials COV001 and COV002, which included a single-blind randomized controlled phase 2/3 trial of AZD1222 (ChAdOx1 nCoV-19) in healthy adults. For TCRbeta chain sequencing, PBMC samples were collected from trial participants at day 0 and at day 28 after the second dose. Sample: peripheral blood, taken on day 0 of AZD1222 vaccination. The sequence is built from TRBV28 and TRBJ2-6; possibly the D gene is TRBD2, per 5 matching bases. This clonotype originated in an adult in good health. The nucleotide sequence is given as TGTGCCAGCAGCTCCTCGGGCCTCGGGGTTGGGGCCAACGTCCTGACTTTC. The translation is CASSSSGLGVGANVLTF.